This T cell receptor (beta chain) appears in the sequencing data of a study of shared clonotypes between healthy human individuals. Germline V CDR1 and CDR2: SEHNR, FQNEAQ (reference sequence). The CDR3 is 13 residues long. V lost 0 bases and J 3 bases, leaving 6 bases between the germline ends. Note on this clone: This may be a read error: a much more frequent sequence differs by one nucleotide. In the same sample, other DNA sequences code for this CDR3.

TCRdb's table, derived via immunoSEQ multiplex PCR, lists solely in-frame clones and lacks some. In the table there are over a million clones, about 75% of which are singletons. The chain uses TRBV7-9 and TRBJ2-7; maybe TRBD2 (6 bases). The TCR was taken from a man aged 18 to 29 in good health. The sequenced material came from memory CD4+ T cells sorted from blood. Noted subset: CD45RA-negative fraction. The CDR3 here is CASSLAGGYEQYF. CDR3 sequence (DNA): TGTGCCAGCAGCTTAGCGGGAGGCTACGAGCAGTACTTC.